Listed below are T cell receptor beta chains from one sample, sequenced in a study of preoperative IRX-2 immunotherapy in early breast cancer. The table came from immunoSEQ multiplex PCR; TCRdb's copy has only in-frame clones and leaves some out. Among 20,000 to 30,000 clones listed, roughly nine tenths were seen once. Sequences were derived from tumor tissue, sampled after IRX-2 immunotherapy. These TCRs come from a human donor with breast cancer. CDR3s include the opening cysteine and the closing phenylalanine or tryptophan. Each record gives: clone size, D gene, V gene, J gene, CDR3 protein, CDR3 DNA. The D gene is left open where the match is weak. Expanded clones get a size class; other rows say once, few or many, or leave the size out.

-,-,TRBV4-1,TRBJ2-2,CASSQGPSSGELFF,TGCGCCAGCAGCCAAGGTCCCTCCTCCGGGGAGCTGTTTTTT
-,-,TRBV7-2,TRBJ2-1,CASSLVRGLNEQFF,TGTGCCAGCAGCTTAGTTCGGGGGTTGAATGAGCAGTTCTTC
-,-,TRBV30,TRBJ1-2,CAWSVIRGASPYGYTF,TGTGCCTGGAGTGTAATTCGGGGGGCGTCGCCCTATGGCTACACCTTC
-,-,TRBV9,TRBJ2-7,CASSPEEASYEQYF,TGTGCCAGCAGCCCGGAGGAGGCCTCCTACGAGCAGTACTTC
-,-,TRBV6-5,TRBJ2-2,CASRGLVGELFF,TGTGCCAGCAGGGGGCTCGTCGGGGAGCTGTTTTTT
-,TRBD1,TRBV27,TRBJ2-1,CASSLPTTGGTYNEQFF,TGTGCCAGCAGTTTACCCACAACAGGGGGGACCTACAATGAGCAGTTCTTC
-,TRBD1,TRBV27,TRBJ2-5,CASSRTGVWETQYF,TGTGCCAGCAGCCGGACAGGGGTCTGGGAGACCCAGTACTTC
-,-,TRBV30,TRBJ2-7,CAWSGGGREQYF,TGTGCCTGGAGTGGCGGCGGGCGCGAGCAGTACTTC
-,-,TRBV25-1,TRBJ1-2,CASSGGSAGYTF,TGTGCCAGCAGTGGGGGGTCGGCTGGCTACACCTTC
-,-,TRBV29-1,TRBJ2-3,CSVAFWVADSTDTQYF,TGCAGCGTTGCCTTTTGGGTAGCGGATAGCACAGATACGCAGTATTTT
-,-,TRBV14,TRBJ2-3,CASSQGLRSSDTQYF,TGTGCCAGCAGCCAGGGCTTGCGGTCATCAGATACGCAGTATTTT
-,-,TRBV11-3,TRBJ2-1,CASSLVGGREQFF,TGTGCCAGCAGCTTAGTCGGGGGGCGGGAGCAGTTCTTC
-,TRBD1,TRBV2,TRBJ2-7,CASSEALGQVYEQYF,TGTGCCAGCAGTGAAGCGCTAGGACAGGTCTACGAGCAGTACTTC
-,-,TRBV5-4,TRBJ2-7,CAGSRTGHHHEQYF,TGTGCCGGGTCCCGAACAGGACACCACCACGAGCAGTACTTC
-,TRBD2,TRBV5-1,TRBJ2-5,CASSAGLVDWETQYF,TGCGCCAGCAGCGCAGGACTAGTGGATTGGGAGACCCAGTACTTC
-,-,TRBV5-4,TRBJ2-2,CASSWAIPNTGELFF,TGTGCCAGCAGCTGGGCTATTCCGAACACCGGGGAGCTGTTTTTT
few,-,TRBV7-6,TRBJ2-5,CASSLGPVQETQYF,TGTGCCAGCAGCTTAGGGCCGGTCCAAGAGACCCAGTACTTC
-,-,TRBV5-5,TRBJ1-6,CASSRQSGDYSPLHF,TGTGCCAGCAGCCGACAGTCCGGGGATTATTCACCCCTCCACTTT
-,TRBD2,TRBV7-9,TRBJ2-1,CASSFVYGRVGRHENEQFF,TGTGCCAGCAGCTTCGTATACGGGAGGGTCGGTAGGCACGAGAATGAGCAGTTCTTC
-,-,TRBV5-4,TRBJ1-2,CASSKPTGRDGYTF,TGTGCCAGCAGCAAACCGACTGGACGAGATGGCTACACCTTC
-,-,TRBV29-1,TRBJ2-1,CSVELSYNEQFF,TGCAGCGTTGAGTTGTCCTACAATGAGCAGTTCTTC
-,-,TRBV5-1,TRBJ1-1,CASSWQENTEAFF,TGCGCCAGCAGCTGGCAGGAGAACACTGAAGCTTTCTTT
-,-,TRBV7-9,TRBJ2-5,CASSLQGRRYF,TGTGCCAGCAGTTTGCAAGGCAGGCGGTACTTC
-,-,TRBV5-1,TRBJ1-5,CASSPGAQNQPQHF,TGCGCCAGCAGCCCGGGGGCCCAAAATCAGCCCCAGCATTTT
-,TRBD1,TRBV10-2,TRBJ2-7,CASSESIASGTVYEQYF,TGCGCCAGCAGTGAGTCGATCGCTTCCGGGACAGTCTACGAGCAGTACTTC
-,-,TRBV25-1,TRBJ2-6,CASSPPGQLSGANVLTF,TGTGCCAGCAGTCCCCCGGGACAACTCTCTGGGGCCAACGTCCTGACTTTC
few,-,TRBV6-5,TRBJ1-3,CASSYGKGTGNTIYF,TGTGCCAGCAGTTATGGAAAGGGGACAGGAAACACCATATATTTT